This T cell receptor (beta chain) was obtained from a study of blood T cell repertoires in COVID-19. On the study more broadly: PBMCs, B-cell-depleted T cells, or T cells were the source of the cDNA or gDNA that made up the material.

This CDR3 is built from 14 residues. Unmatched junction bases numbered 5, after V lost 3 bases and J lost 4 bases. Germline V gene lookup returns CDR1 LNHDA and CDR2 SQIVND (reference sequence). In the original workflow: How many nucleated cells were present was estimated from reference gene primer amplification. The table came from immunoSEQ multiplex PCR; TCRdb's copy has only in-frame clones and leaves some out. V, J and clone size derive from that table, while D and trimming were established from the DNA sequence. The sample has over 60,000 clones, 80% to 95% seen once; the top ten hold about 5.4%.

This rearrangement joins TRBV19 to TRBJ1-1; 7 bases match TRBD1. This receptor was identified in a human donor in a cohort sampled during active COVID-19. The sequenced sample was peripheral blood. The CDR3 reads CASSIGPGGTEAFF. In DNA, the CDR3 is TGTGCCAGTAGTATTGGGCCAGGGGGCACTGAAGCTTTCTTT.